The rows below give T cell receptor beta chains drawn from one sample of a study of radiation and T cells in renal cell carcinoma. The assay was immunoSEQ multiplex PCR, and TCRdb's table has in-frame clones only and misses some. The data hold just under 80,000 clones, with approximately 86% observed a single time. The sequencing here drew on blood, taken from a patient whose treatment included radiotherapy and nephrectomy. The receptors shown here come from a woman between 45 and 65 years old with renal cell carcinoma. The CDR3 runs from the conserved cysteine through the conserved F or W. The D gene is left open where the match is weak. Expanded clones get a size class; other rows say once, few or many, or leave the size out.

clone_size,j_call,v_call,d_call,cdr3_nt,cdr3_aa
.,TRBJ2-7,TRBV10-3,TRBD1,TGTGCCATCAGGGGCCGGGACAGAGGTGGGGAGCAGTACTTC,CAIRGRDRGGEQYF
.,TRBJ2-1,TRBV5-8,TRBD2,TGTGCCAGCAGCCTCGGACTAGCGGGCGCCTACAATGAGCAGTTCTTC,CASSLGLAGAYNEQFF
few,TRBJ1-1,TRBV27,TRBD1,TGTGCCAGCAGTTTGCAGACAGGGCGGCCTGAAGCTTTCTTT,CASSLQTGRPEAFF
.,TRBJ2-7,TRBV4-2,.,TGTGCCAGCAGCCAAGGGGCTGACGGTTCCTACGAGCAGTACTTC,CASSQGADGSYEQYF
.,TRBJ2-7,TRBV5-1,.,TGCGCCAGCAGCTTCCGGGACACGGGTTTAACATATTCCTACGAGCAGTACTTC,CASSFRDTGLTYSYEQYF
.,TRBJ1-3,TRBV4-3,.,TGCGCCAGCAGCCAAGATAGGGGCTACTCTGGAAACACCATATATTTT,CASSQDRGYSGNTIYF
.,TRBJ1-6,TRBV5-1,TRBD1,TGCGCCAGCAGCTTGGCACAGGGGCGAGACCTCCACTTT,CASSLAQGRDLHF
.,TRBJ2-3,TRBV5-6,TRBD2,TGTGCCAGCAGCTCCCTAGGGCGCGGGGGGCCTGGAGATACGCAGTATTTT,CASSSLGRGGPGDTQYF
once,TRBJ2-1,TRBV29-1,TRBD1,TGCAGCGCCCGACGACAGGGGGCCTCCAATGAGCAGTTCTTC,CSARRQGASNEQFF
.,TRBJ2-7,TRBV25-1,.,TGTGCCAGCAGTGACAGAGGCCTCGGTAACAGGGATCCCTACGAGCAGTACTTC,CASSDRGLGNRDPYEQYF
.,TRBJ2-3,TRBV4-2,TRBD2,TGTGCCAGCAGCCACCAGACTAGCGGGACGGGAACAGATACGCAGTATTTT,CASSHQTSGTGTDTQYF
.,TRBJ2-3,TRBV18,.,TGTGCCAGCTCACCACAAGGTGGGAGCACAGATACGCAGTATTTT,CASSPQGGSTDTQYF
.,TRBJ1-2,TRBV28,.,TGTGCCAGTCAGGGTTTCGATGGCTACACCTTC,CASQGFDGYTF
.,TRBJ2-7,TRBV7-2,.,TGTGCCAGCAGCTTCTTGGAACAGGAGCAGTACTTC,CASSFLEQEQYF
.,TRBJ2-7,TRBV7-2,TRBD2,TGTGCCAGCAGGAGAGGAGCGGGAGGGTCCTACGAGCAGTACTTC,CASRRGAGGSYEQYF
.,TRBJ2-7,TRBV5-1,TRBD1,TGCGCCAGCAGCGTGGACAGGGCCTACGAGCAGTACTTC,CASSVDRAYEQYF
.,TRBJ2-2,TRBV5-6,.,TGTGCCAGCAGCTTGGAGCAGGGGAAGGCCGGGGGGCTGTTTTTT,CASSLEQGKAGGLFF
.,TRBJ2-7,TRBV6-5,.,TGTGCCAGCAGCCTTCATTCCTCGTACGAGCAGTACTTC,CASSLHSSYEQYF
.,TRBJ2-7,TRBV5-1,TRBD1,TGCGCCAGCAGCCCACAGGGGATCGGGGACGAGCAGTACTTC,CASSPQGIGDEQYF
.,TRBJ1-5,TRBV7-2,TRBD1,TGTGCCAGCAGCCTCCAGACAGGGAATCAGCCCCAGCATTTT,CASSLQTGNQPQHF
.,TRBJ1-2,TRBV10-3,TRBD1,TGTGCCATCAGCGACAGGGGGGACTATGGCTACACCTTC,CAISDRGDYGYTF
.,TRBJ1-2,TRBV28,.,TGTGCCAGCAGTGGGTGGGCAGGCTACACCTTC,CASSGWAGYTF
.,TRBJ2-1,TRBV15,.,TGTGCCACCAGCAGAGATCGGATCGATGAGCAGTTCTTC,CATSRDRIDEQFF
.,TRBJ2-3,TRBV9,TRBD1,TGTGCCAGCAGCGTAGATAGGACAGGAGACACAGATACGCAGTATTTT,CASSVDRTGDTDTQYF
once,TRBJ2-1,TRBV6-1,.,TGTGCCAGCAGTGAGTCCCATCGGGGCCATGAGCAGTTCTTC,CASSESHRGHEQFF
once,TRBJ2-2,TRBV27,TRBD1,TGTGCCAGCGCTTACGGGGACAGCCTTTCCCCCGGGGAGCTGTTTTTT,CASAYGDSLSPGELFF
.,TRBJ2-1,TRBV4-3,.,TGCGCCAGCAGCCAAGGGGCAGGGAATCGAGTGGGTGAGCAGTTCTTC,CASSQGAGNRVGEQFF
.,TRBJ2-7,TRBV29-1,.,TGCAGCGTTGGACAGGCATTCTACGAGCAGTACTTC,CSVGQAFYEQYF
.,TRBJ2-5,TRBV7-2,TRBD1,TGTGCCAGCAGCTTAGTACAGGGGGAGACCCAGTACTTC,CASSLVQGETQYF
once,TRBJ2-2,TRBV27,.,TGTGCCAGCAGTTTCTTCGGGGAGCTGTTTTTT,CASSFFGELFF
.,TRBJ2-5,TRBV6-6,.,TGTGCCAGCAGTAACACGAGAGGATCGGAAGAGACCCAGTACTTC,CASSNTRGSEETQYF
.,TRBJ1-6,TRBV19,TRBD1,TGTGCCAGTAGTGGGACAGGGAGCTCCTATAATTCACCCCTCCACTTT,CASSGTGSSYNSPLHF
.,TRBJ2-1,TRBV10-1,TRBD2,TGCGCCAGCAGGACATTACCCGGGACTAGCGATGGCAATGAGCAGTTCTTC,CASRTLPGTSDGNEQFF
.,TRBJ2-7,TRBV6-1,TRBD1,TGTGCCAGCAGTTCCCGGACAGGCTCTGGCGACGAGCAGTACTTC,CASSSRTGSGDEQYF
.,TRBJ1-1,TRBV10-3,TRBD1,TGTGCCATCAGTGAGAGGACAGGGGATAGCACTGAAGCTTTCTTT,CAISERTGDSTEAFF
few,TRBJ1-1,TRBV7-9,.,TGTGCCAGCAGCTACAGAACTCAGTTCCCGAACACTGAAGCTTTCTTT,CASSYRTQFPNTEAFF
once,TRBJ2-3,TRBV4-2,.,TGTGCCAGCAGCCAGGGGCGGGAAATGGATACGCAGTATTTT,CASSQGREMDTQYF
.,TRBJ1-2,TRBV27,TRBD1,TGTGCCAGCAGACGGACAGGGACGAACTATGGCTACACCTTC,CASRRTGTNYGYTF
.,TRBJ1-6,TRBV6-4,TRBD1,TGTGCCAGCAGTGCCGGACAGGGTGTAAATTCACCCCTCCACTTT,CASSAGQGVNSPLHF
few,TRBJ1-3,TRBV19,.,TGTGCCAGTAGTTCGGGAGGAAACACCATATATTTT,CASSSGGNTIYF
.,TRBJ2-7,TRBV6-5,TRBD2,TGTGCCAGCAGTTCGGGACTAGCGGGATACGAGCAGTACTTC,CASSSGLAGYEQYF
.,TRBJ1-1,TRBV5-5,TRBD1,TGTGCCAGCAGCTTGGTCTCAGGGGGAACGGCTGAAGCTTTCTTT,CASSLVSGGTAEAFF
.,TRBJ1-2,TRBV2,.,TGTGCCAGCAGGAAGGACAGTTCCTATGGCTACACCTTC,CASRKDSSYGYTF
once,TRBJ2-7,TRBV21-1,.,TGTGCCAACACCCCGGCTAGCGGGCCCTACGAGCAGTACTTC,CANTPASGPYEQYF